This T cell receptor (beta chain) appears in the sequencing data of a study of shared clonotypes between healthy human individuals (dated by TCRdb to 2018 to 2020). Concerning the study at large: A couple of women and three men aged 18 to 49 years were included in the cohort. For each donor, three plates each were used for CD4 naive and CD4 memory, two plates were used for CD8 naive, and one plate was used for CD8 memory. Blood TCR repertoires of several healthy adults were deeply sequenced to estimate repertoire size and the extent of clonotype sharing between individuals. Different laboratories and diverse techniques were used to prepare libraries and sequence TCR repertoires, to increase sequencing depth and limit assay-specific biases. Each donor's leukapheresis produced roughly between about 0.85 and 10 billion PBMCs.

TCR CDR3 regions were amplified from genomic DNA by multiplex PCR using the deep immunoSEQ assay. Extracted genomic DNA from each cell subset was spread evenly across all wells of several immunoSEQ 96-well plates, with each plate serving as a replicate. For sorted subsets, each replicate PCR was loaded with about 200 ng genomic DNA, equivalent to about 33,000 T cell genomes. The purified libraries were quantified using a Qubit 3.0 fluorometer, sized with a Bioanalyzer 2100, and then quantified again using the KAPA Library Quantification kit. Every immunoSEQ 96-well plate was sequenced on a separate single-read 150-cycle Illumina NextSeq 550 flow cell. From the authors' description of their analysis: Because only junctional sequences without quality scores were contained in the immunoSEQ output, filtering matching that applied to full-length reads could not be performed. To assign V/J genes and CDR3, sequences were annotated using PyIR, a Python wrapper for IgBLAST v1.9, with IMGT germline references. Reads were filtered out if the reads had weak V/J assignments (E-value above 1e-6), no CDR3, stop codons, out-of-frame junctions, or ambiguous translated residues. V3J clonotypes were defined by identical inferred V gene, J gene, and CDR3 amino acid sequence. The percentage overlap between two repertoires was calculated by dividing the number of shared unique clonotypes by the size of the smaller repertoire. Repertoire richness was assessed with RTK rarefaction, the Chao1 estimator, and Recon v2.1 estimates of unobserved clonotypes. Generation probabilities were computed with OLGA for all TCRbeta clonotypes obtained by the gDNA method from several donors. Sourced from immuneACCESS, this table was stored by TCRdb with only in-frame sequences that have V and J called. A share of the clones is absent; for the studies checked, an unresolved V gene accounts for under half, and the remainder has no known explanation. V, J and clone size are taken as reported in that table, and D and trimming were inferred from the DNA itself. Present in this sample are around 1.1 million clones, roughly 80% of which were seen just once. The ten largest clones represent 0.89% of the sample.

Study-wide findings and limitations: Naive subsets generally had larger estimated clonotype richness than memory subsets. Across a few donors, about 5% of naive CD4, roughly 3.4% of naive CD8, around 2.5% of memory CD4, and around 0.4% of memory CD8 clonotypes were shared. Sampling was restricted to blood, and TCR repertoires in tissues likely differ from the TCR repertoires found in blood. Incomplete sequencing was indicated by rarefaction of sorted-subset datasets, despite the large sequencing depth. Compared with non-shared clonotypes, clonotypes shared by all four sorted-subset donors had higher generation probabilities. Pairwise subsampling led to the expectation that sequencing depth would affect the degree of clonotype sharing among donors. The genetic and exposure-history diversity represented was limited by the small number of donors.

To note about this clone: Its cognate antigen has yet to be identified. No clone much larger than this one lies a single base away; base qualities are absent.

As encoded in the germline V gene, CDR1 is KGHSH while CDR2 is LQKENI. Including the terminal cysteine and phenylalanine, the CDR3 comprises 14 residues. Only CDR3 DNA remains: 42 bases, in frame from the first base. The germline V end is reduced by 3 bases and the J end by 4 bases; junction bases left unmatched: 4. The donors were healthy, HIV-negative adults who had no recently reported acute infections or vaccinations. Only Caucasian adults living in Nashville, Tennessee, USA were represented among the donors. CD4+ T cells were enriched by magnetic negative selection; naive cells were then positively selected on CD45RA, and the negative fraction formed the memory subset. Blood was obtained by leukapheresis, after which PBMCs were separated by Ficoll-Histopaque density gradient centrifugation and cryopreserved in liquid nitrogen vapor phase. Analytical flow cytometry was used to check the purity and quantity of every magnetically sorted T cell population. From each sorted fraction, genomic DNA was isolated and quantified by UV absorbance on a Nanodrop 2000c.

The chain joins TRBV18 to TRBJ2-5, with 8 bases aligning to TRBD1. Sequencing was performed on memory CD4+ T cells from PBMCs. This specimen's cell subset or site label, per the study, means: CD45RA-negative fraction. The clonotype comes from a man between 18 and 35 years old in good health. Some clones in this sample may be carry-over from other donors' samples. The encoded CDR3 is CASSPQQGGETQYF. The DNA is TGTGCCAGCTCACCCCAACAGGGGGGAGAGACCCAGTACTTC.